These 21 T cell receptor beta chains originate from one sample sequenced in a study of cytomegalovirus exposure and HLA in healthy donors. PCR employed 60 Vbeta and 13 Jbeta primers. Measured with immunoSEQ multiplex PCR; TCRdb has only the in-frame clones, and not every one. Of 150,000 to 200,000 clones in the sample, around 78% are singletons; the top ten hold roughly 2.1%. Sequenced sample: PBMCs. The receptors come from a woman aged 30 to 39 in good health and CMV-seropositive.

V gene TRBV2 combines with J gene TRBJ1-2, with 8 bases identical to TRBD1. The CDR3 length is 13 residues. The V segment lost 10 bases and the J segment 4 bases; nucleotides outside the gene matches: 8. The germline CDR1 and CDR2 sequences are SNHLY and FYNNEI. The CDR3 DNA follows: TGTGCCACCCCAGGGGGCGGCGGCTATGGCTACACCTTC. Translation gives CATPGGGGYGYTF.

This rearrangement joins TRBV27 to TRBJ2-1; 9 bases map to TRBD2. The junction had 9 bases not matched to a gene; V was cut back by 6 bases and J by 6 bases. Germline V gene sequence: CDR1 MNHEY, CDR2 SMNVEV (reference sequence). The CDR3 loop spans 15 amino acids. Here the CDR3 reads CASRNSGGTFNEQFF. CDR3 sequence (DNA): TGTGCCAGCAGAAATAGCGGGGGTACGTTCAATGAGCAGTTCTTC.

CDR3 coding DNA: TGTGCCAGCAGCACCCAGGGACAGGGGAACGGCTACACCTTC. The encoded protein is CASSTQGQGNGYTF. The chain couples TRBV7-8 to TRBJ1-2, with 10 bases that match TRBD1. V shed 5 bases, J shed 8 bases, and the junction held 8 bases outside the gene matches. The CDR3 is 14 amino acids. CDR1 is SGHVS, CDR2 FQNEAQ, per germline.

V gene TRBV4-2 combines with J gene TRBJ1-1; no firm D call. This CDR3 has 14 amino acids. V was clipped by 0 bases and J by 5 bases, with 10 bases between them. The germline gives CDR1 LGHNA, CDR2 YNFKEQ. The CDR3 loop reads CASSQDGPWTEAFF. For the CDR3, the DNA is TGTGCCAGCAGCCAAGATGGGCCGTGGACTGAAGCTTTCTTT.

The rearrangement joins TRBV7-2 to TRBJ2-5; 12 bases fit TRBD2. With 7 bases clipped from V and 2 bases from J, the junction kept 2 bases outside the gene matches. This CDR3 has 14 amino acids. CDR1 is SGHTA, CDR2 FQGNSA, per germline. The CDR3 DNA sequence: TGTGCCAGCAACCTAGCGGGAGGGCAAGAGACCCAGTACTTC. Its translation: CASNLAGGQETQYF.

About this clone itself: Other DNA variants within this sample encode the same CDR3. V is TRBV30 and J is TRBJ1-1, with D unclear. The germline CDR1 and CDR2 sequences are GTSNPN and SVGIG (reference sequence). CDR3 length: 11 residues. V shed 2 bases and J shed 1 base, with 2 bases lying between them. The CDR3 coding sequence is TGTGCCTGGAGTCGGAACACTGAAGCTTTCTTT. Its protein is CAWSRNTEAFF.

The chain recombines TRBV5-1 with TRBJ1-1, with D uncertain. CDR1 is SGHRS and CDR2 is YFSETQ in the germline V gene. Trimming removed 4 bases from V and 1 base from J, with 2 bases in between. The CDR3 runs 11 residues. The DNA for the CDR3 is TGCGCCAGCAGCCGGAACACTGAAGCTTTCTTT. Translating gives CASSRNTEAFF.

The chain employs TRBV4-3 and TRBJ2-1, with D perhaps TRBD1 (5 bases). This CDR3 is built from 17 residues. Germline values: CDR1 LGHNA, CDR2 YSLEER. V was clipped by 3 bases and J by 9 bases, with 24 bases between them. The CDR3 DNA is TGCGCCAGCAGCCAGATAAGAGTGACAGCGAATCATGGTGAGCAGTTCTTC. Translated: CASSQIRVTANHGEQFF.

This chain links TRBV5-6 with TRBJ2-7; possibly TRBD2 for D (8 bases). V lost 6 bases and J lost 0, with 19 bases in between. Germline V gene data show CDR1 as SGHDT and CDR2 as YYEEEE. The CDR3 has 16 residues. In DNA form, the CDR3 reads TGTGCCAGCACCAGGGGGGAGCGGGAGAACTCCTACGAGCAGTACTTC. Translation gives CASTRGERENSYEQYF. The full variable domain, with the rest looked up from reference TRBV5-6 and TRBJ2-7, is DAGVTQSPTHLIKTRGQQVTLRCSPKSGHDTVSWYQQALGQGPQFIFQYYEEEERQRGNFPDRFSGHQFPNYSSELNVNALLLGDSALYLCASTRGERENSYEQYFGPGTRLTVT.

This chain links TRBV4-1 with TRBJ1-1, with D perhaps TRBD1 (6 bases). Germline CDR1 and CDR2: MGHRA and YSYEKL. The CDR3 extends over 15 amino acids. V lost 5 bases to trimming and J lost 8 bases, with 21 bases between them. CDR3 protein: CASSSWTVNLIEAFF. The CDR3 DNA follows: TGCGCCAGCAGCTCATGGACAGTCAACCTCATCGAAGCTTTCTTT.

This clone was counted once. The rearrangement links TRBV4-3 to TRBJ2-6; D is perhaps TRBD1 (6 bases). The CDR3 covers 19 residues. V was trimmed by 0 bases and J by 0 bases, leaving 15 bases between them. The germline gives CDR1 LGHNA, CDR2 YSLEER. CDR3 in amino acids: CASSQDGWTAISGANVLTF. CDR3 nucleotides: TGCGCCAGCAGCCAAGATGGTTGGACAGCGATCTCTGGGGCCAACGTCCTGACTTTC.

The chain uses TRBV19 and TRBJ2-2; 12 bases are a match to TRBD1. CDR1 and CDR2 (germline): LNHDA, SQIVND (reference sequence). The CDR3 contains 18 residues. The J segment lost 0 bases and the V segment lost 10 bases, leaving 12 bases of the junction unmatched. Written as DNA, the CDR3 is TGTGCCACTAATAGGTGGGACAGGGGGCCCCCGAACACCGGGGAGCTGTTTTTT. This sequence encodes CATNRWDRGPPNTGELFF.

This chain links TRBV9 with TRBJ2-2; the D is unclear. The V end was cut by 4 bases, the J end by 6 bases, with 16 bases between. CDR1 is SGDLS, CDR2 YYNGEE, per germline. This CDR3 spans 15 amino acids. CDR3 amino acids: CASSPNLSGSGELFF. The CDR3 region has the DNA TGTGCCAGCAGCCCGAACCTTAGTGGTTCCGGGGAGCTGTTTTTT. The whole variable domain, remainder taken from reference TRBV9 and TRBJ2-2, is DSGVTQTPKHLITATGQRVTLRCSPRSGDLSVYWYQQSLDQGLQFLIQYYNGEERAKGNILERFSAQQFPDLHSELNLSSLELGDSALYFCASSPNLSGSGELFFGEGSRLTVL.

The CDR3 sequence is CASSLGGQNEKLFF. The CDR3 DNA is TGTGCCAGCAGCTTGGGGGGGCAGAATGAAAAACTGTTTTTT. The genes are TRBV5-4 and TRBJ1-4, with a possible D match to TRBD1 (6 bases). Per the germline V gene, CDR1 is SGHNT and CDR2 is YYREEE (reference sequence). The CDR3 contains 14 residues. Between the trimmed V and J ends, which lost 0 bases and 5 bases, there was a span of 8 bases.

The chain recombines TRBV7-2 with TRBJ1-2; tentatively, D is TRBD1 (5 bases). From germline, CDR1 is SGHTA and CDR2 FQGNSA. The germline V and J ends were trimmed by 0 bases and 3 bases, with 11 bases remaining between them. The CDR3 spans 15 residues. CDR3 loop: CASSLAGRTYYGYTF. CDR3 sequence (DNA): TGTGCCAGCAGCTTAGCTGGCAGGACATACTATGGCTACACCTTC.

The rearrangement uses TRBV5-5 and TRBJ1-2; D possibly corresponds to TRBD1 (5 bases). The V gene lost 4 bases and the J gene lost 12 bases, with 19 bases spanning the gap. Germline CDR1 and CDR2: SGHKS and YYEKEE (reference sequence). CDR3 length equals 13 residues. CDR3 nucleotide sequence: TGTGCCAGCAGCCGACCGGGACTGCAGGCGGACACCTTC. As protein: CASSRPGLQADTF.

In DNA form, the CDR3 reads TGTGCCAGCGCGTTTCTCGGAGCTTCCTACGAGCAGTACTTC. Protein sequence: CASAFLGASYEQYF. The rearrangement joins TRBV27 to TRBJ2-7; D uncertain. This CDR3 is 14 amino acids long. Trimming removed 8 bases at V and 1 base at J, with 15 bases between. The V gene's germline CDR1 is MNHEY and CDR2 SMNVEV (reference sequence).

This clone was seen just once. The rearrangement uses TRBV28 and TRBJ1-1, with D perhaps TRBD1 (6 bases). CDR1 is MDHEN, CDR2 SYDVKM, per germline. The CDR3 is made up of 11 amino acids. V lost 7 bases and J lost 10, with 13 bases in between. The CDR3: CASTQDSRAFF. The DNA of the CDR3 is TGTGCCAGCACCCAGGACAGCCGAGCTTTCTTT.

The chain employs TRBV27 and TRBJ1-1; D gene ambiguous. Germline values: CDR1 MNHEY, CDR2 SMNVEV (reference sequence). The CDR3 sequence is 17 residues long. The V end was cut by 1 base, the J end by 1 base, with 16 bases between. The CDR3 loop is CASSLFYGMQTNTEAFF. CDR3 DNA sequence: TGTGCCAGCAGTTTATTTTACGGGATGCAGACGAACACTGAAGCTTTCTTT.

The CDR3 here is CASSVVKSSGWDNTGELFF. The CDR3, as DNA: TGTGCCAGCAGCGTAGTTAAATCTAGCGGTTGGGATAACACCGGGGAGCTGTTTTTT. The rearrangement joins TRBV9 to TRBJ2-2; 7 nucleotides align to TRBD2. V shed 0 bases and J 2 bases; nucleotides not matched to a gene: 13. This CDR3 comprises 19 residues. From germline, CDR1 is SGDLS and CDR2 YYNGEE.

The chain links TRBV7-6 to TRBJ1-1, with D perhaps matching TRBD1 (5 bases). This CDR3 has 13 residues. Germline assignment: CDR1 SGHVS and CDR2 FNYEAQ. The V end was cut by 10 bases, the J end by 5 bases, with 17 bases between. The chain's CDR3 is CATSREASTEAFF. CDR3 DNA: TGTGCCACAAGCAGGGAGGCGAGTACTGAAGCTTTCTTT.